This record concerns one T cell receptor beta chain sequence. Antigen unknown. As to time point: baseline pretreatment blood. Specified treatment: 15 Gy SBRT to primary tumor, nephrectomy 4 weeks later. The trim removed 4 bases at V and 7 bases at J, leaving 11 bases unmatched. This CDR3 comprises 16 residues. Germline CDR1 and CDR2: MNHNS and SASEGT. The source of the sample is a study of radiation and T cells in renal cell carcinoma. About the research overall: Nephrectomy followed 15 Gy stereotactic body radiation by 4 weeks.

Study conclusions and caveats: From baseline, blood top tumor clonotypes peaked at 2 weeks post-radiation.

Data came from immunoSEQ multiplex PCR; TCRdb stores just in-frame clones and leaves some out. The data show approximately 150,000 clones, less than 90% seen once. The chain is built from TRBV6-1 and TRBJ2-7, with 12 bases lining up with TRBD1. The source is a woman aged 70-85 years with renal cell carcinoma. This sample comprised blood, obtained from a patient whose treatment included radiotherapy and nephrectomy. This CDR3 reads CASSASGTGGAGEQYF. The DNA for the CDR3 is TGTGCCAGCAGTGCCTCCGGGACAGGGGGCGCAGGGGAGCAGTACTTC.